A single sample is the source of the 13 T cell receptor beta chains below, sequenced in a study of T cells in Graves' hyperthyroidism and ophthalmopathy. What was amplified from RNA transcripts were TCR beta CDR3 regions. HTBI primers were the set used in a first-round RT-PCR of the TCR CDR3. TCRdb re-called the multiplex PCR reads with MiXCR, one entry per CDR3 protein. The table has about 360,000 distinct CDR3 sequences, roughly 25% seen once. The sequencing sample was made of blood. These TCRs come from a man aged 45-60 years with Graves' hyperthyroidism.

In its sample, this clonotype was seen many times. J is TRBJ1-1 and V is TRBV12-3 or TRBV12-4; D unclear. V was shortened by 3 bases and J by 0 bases, with 11 bases between the two germline ends. The length of the CDR3 is 15 residues. The CDR3 sequence is CASSFRREMNTEAFF. Here the CDR3 DNA reads TGTGCCAGCAGTTTTAGAAGGGAGATGAACACTGAAGCTTTCTTT.

This clonotype was detected many times. J is TRBJ2-1 and V is TRBV2, with 10 bases identical to TRBD2. The CDR3 length is 13 residues. The V gene end was trimmed by 10 bases and the J gene end by 7 bases; junction bases not matched to a gene: 7. Per the germline V gene, CDR1 is SNHLY and CDR2 is FYNNEI. CDR3 DNA sequence: TGTGCCAACGAGCGGGAGGGAAGGAATGAGCAGTTCTTC. Translation gives CANEREGRNEQFF.

DNA of the CDR3: TGTGCCAGCAGTTTCCAGGCGGGAGGGGGAGATGAGCAGTTCTTC. It encodes CASSFQAGGGDEQFF. The chain links TRBV6-1 to TRBJ2-1; 9 bases agree with TRBD2. V lost 5 bases and J lost 8; bases outside the gene matches: 10. The CDR3 covers 15 residues. CDR1 MNHNS and CDR2 SASEGT come from the germline V gene.

The chain recombines TRBV5-1 with TRBJ2-2; D is possibly TRBD2 (6 bases). CDR3 length: 14 amino acids. Trimming removed 4 bases at V and 6 bases at J, with 13 bases between. Germline CDR1 and CDR2: SGHRS and YFSETQ. In DNA, the CDR3 is TGCGCCAGCAGCCTGGTCACGGGGGCCGGGGAGCTGTTTTTT. Protein product: CASSLVTGAGELFF. Full variable domain (remainder filled in from reference TRBV5-1 and TRBJ2-2): KAGVTQTPRYLIKTRGQQVTLSCSPISGHRSVSWYQQTPGQGLQFLFEYFSETQRNKGNFPGRFSGRQFSNSRSEMNVSTLELGDSALYLCASSLVTGAGELFFGEGSRLTVL.

The rearrangement links TRBV7-9 to TRBJ2-1; D is possibly TRBD1 (6 bases). Deletions cut 1 base from V and 3 bases from J, with 10 bases between. Germline loops: CDR1 SEHNR, CDR2 FQNEAQ (reference sequence). This CDR3 has 15 amino acids. CDR3 sequence (DNA): TGTGCCAGCAGCTTAGAGGGACACGTCTACAATGAGCAGTTCTTC. Translating gives CASSLEGHVYNEQFF.

The V gene is TRBV19, the J gene TRBJ1-5, with 9 bases identical to TRBD1. Germline V lookup: CDR1 LNHDA, CDR2 SQIVND (reference sequence). This CDR3 is 16 amino acids long. Trimming removed 6 bases from V and 4 bases from J; junction bases left unmatched: 10. This CDR3 is CASRIFPGQGNQPQHF. CDR3 DNA sequence: TGTGCCAGTAGGATTTTTCCGGGACAGGGTAATCAGCCCCAGCATTTT.

With regard to this clonotype: No conserved phenylalanine or tryptophan is present at the end of the CDR3, so a read error is the likely explanation. J is TRBJ2-7 and V is TRBV5-1; D gene ambiguous. Germline values: CDR1 SGHRS, CDR2 YFSETQ. The CDR3 length is 12 residues. V lost 2 bases and J lost 4, with 7 bases in between. The CDR3 is CASSLNSYEQYS. The CDR3 DNA reads as TGCGCCAGCAGCTTAAATTCGTACGAGCAGTACTCC.

This clonotype was picked up many times. In nucleotides, the CDR3 is TGTGCCAGGACGGGAGGGCCGATCGGGGAGCTGTTTTTT. It translates to CARTGGPIGELFF. This chain links TRBV2 with TRBJ2-2, with 8 bases fitting TRBD2. The germline gives CDR1 SNHLY, CDR2 FYNNEI. J gave up 7 bases and V 9 bases, and 7 bases lay outside the gene matches. The CDR3 consists of 13 residues.

This clonotype has just a few counts. The CDR3: CAISGQGWLMETQYF. The CDR3 DNA sequence: TGTGCCATCAGTGGACAGGGTTGGCTCATGGAGACCCAGTACTTC. This chain joins TRBV10-3 and TRBJ2-5; 7 bases are a match to TRBD1. CDR3 size: 15 residues. Germline lookup yields CDR1 ENHRY and CDR2 SYGVKD. The J segment lost 5 bases and the V segment lost 4 bases, leaving 10 bases of the junction unmatched.

The genes are TRBV18 and TRBJ2-1; D unclear. Trimming stripped 2 bases from V and 0 bases from J, with 11 bases between. The CDR3 loop spans 16 amino acids. The germline V gene encodes CDR1 KGHSH and CDR2 LQKENI. CDR3 DNA: TGTGCCAGCTCACCATCCTCACAGAACTCCTACAATGAGCAGTTCTTC. Its protein is CASSPSSQNSYNEQFF.

The sample holds many counts of this clonotype. The genes are TRBV24-1 and TRBJ2-3; no firm D call. Germline CDR1 reads KGHDR; CDR2 reads SFDVKD. The CDR3 runs to 13 residues. V lost 6 bases, J lost 6 bases, and 12 bases lay in between. Here the CDR3 reads CATSMDLMDTQYF. DNA for the CDR3: TGTGCCACCAGTATGGACCTGATGGATACGCAGTATTTT.

This clonotype appeared a few times. This rearrangement joins TRBV20-1 to TRBJ2-5; 9 nucleotides line up with TRBD2. Germline lookup yields CDR1 DFQATT and CDR2 SNEGSKA (reference sequence). The ends lost 2 bases at V and 2 bases at J; junction bases unmatched: 3. The CDR3 loop spans 14 amino acids. DNA of the CDR3: TGCAGTGCTAGACTAGCGGGAAGGCAAGAGACCCAGTACTTC. Protein product: CSARLAGRQETQYF.

The CDR3 is CASSDGDRRSYNEQFF. CDR3 nucleotide sequence: TGTGCCAGCAGTGACGGAGACAGGCGCTCCTACAATGAGCAGTTCTTC. The chain is built from TRBV3-1 and TRBJ2-1, with a tentative D call TRBD1 (6 bases). CDR1 is LGHDT, CDR2 YNNKEL, per germline (reference sequence). This CDR3 contains 16 residues. V was trimmed by 6 bases and J by 0 bases, leaving 15 bases between them.